This is a list of T cell receptor beta chains from one sample in a study of shared clonotypes between healthy human individuals. TCRdb's table, derived via immunoSEQ multiplex PCR, lists solely in-frame clones and lacks some. The sample carries 450,000 to 500,000 clones, around four fifths recorded once. Sample: PBMCs. All receptors come from a woman between 35 and 50 years old in good health. Some clones in this sample may be carry-over from other donors' samples. Both conserved end residues are part of each CDR3. Fields, in order: clone size, J gene, D gene, V gene, CDR3 DNA, CDR3 protein. A D gene is named only where the DNA matches it firmly. The size entry is marked missing in some rows and otherwise reads once, few, many or a size class.

>-|TRBJ1-2|TRBD1|TRBV5-5
TGTGCCAGCAGCTCCCAAAGACAGGGGGTTCATGGCTACACCTTC
CASSSQRQGVHGYTF
>-|TRBJ2-5|TRBD1|TRBV27
TGTGCCAGCAGTTTAATGGGGACAGGGGGAGAGACCCAGTACTTC
CASSLMGTGGETQYF
>few|TRBJ2-7|-|TRBV7-3
TGTGCCAGCAGCTTATCGGCGGGGCGCTCCTACGAGCAGTACTTC
CASSLSAGRSYEQYF
>-|TRBJ1-2|-|TRBV19
TGTGCCAGTAGTATCACCCCGACGGGAGTCTATGGCTACACCTTC
CASSITPTGVYGYTF
>-|TRBJ1-4|-|TRBV4-2
TGTGCCAGCAGCCAAGGTGCCGCTTCGGATAAGAGGGAAAAACTGTTTTTT
CASSQGAASDKREKLFF
>-|TRBJ1-4|-|TRBV6-5
TGTGCCAGCAGTTACTCGTTAGGGGCCGGGGAAAAACTGTTTTTT
CASSYSLGAGEKLFF
>-|TRBJ2-3|TRBD1|TRBV5-1
TGCGCCAGCAGCTTTGGGGACAGGGCCACAGATACGCAGTATTTT
CASSFGDRATDTQYF
>-|TRBJ2-1|-|TRBV7-6
TGTGCCAGCAGCTTAGCGACCGGTAATGAGCAGTTCTTC
CASSLATGNEQFF
>-|TRBJ1-4|TRBD1|TRBV7-9
TGTGCCAGCAGCTTAGGCGCAGGGGGCTATGAAAAACTGTTTTTT
CASSLGAGGYEKLFF
>-|TRBJ2-2|TRBD1|TRBV11-2
TGTGCCAGCAGGTTGGGGACAGGGGCCACCGGGGAGCTGTTTTTT
CASRLGTGATGELFF
>-|TRBJ2-7|-|TRBV11-2
TGTGCCAGCAGCTTATTACGGGCCAATTTTGAGCAGTACTTC
CASSLLRANFEQYF
>-|TRBJ2-7|-|TRBV20-1
TGCAGTGCCCGACTCTACGAGCAGTACTTC
CSARLYEQYF
>-|TRBJ2-1|TRBD2|TRBV5-4
TGTGCCAGCAGCTCTGGACTAGCTTTGGATGAGCAGTTCTTC
CASSSGLALDEQFF
>-|TRBJ2-3|-|TRBV5-1
TGCGCCAGCAGCTTGGTAGGAGATACGCAGTATTTT
CASSLVGDTQYF
>-|TRBJ2-5|-|TRBV2
TGTGCCAGTAGCTACCAAGAGACCCAGTACTTC
CASSYQETQYF
>-|TRBJ2-5|-|TRBV29-1
TGCAGCGTTGAGTCCTCCCAAGAGACCCAGTACTTC
CSVESSQETQYF
>-|TRBJ1-1|-|TRBV2
TGTGCCAGCAGTGTAGGGTGGATGAACACTGAAGCTTTCTTT
CASSVGWMNTEAFF
>-|TRBJ2-3|-|TRBV4-2
TGTGCCAGCAGCCAAGTCCCGACTGCGACGACAGATACGCAGTATTTT
CASSQVPTATTDTQYF
>-|TRBJ2-7|-|TRBV7-2
TGTGCCAGCAGCATCCAGAACAGGGTAGCCGAGCAGTACTTC
CASSIQNRVAEQYF
>few|TRBJ2-7|TRBD1|TRBV2
TGTGCCAGCAGAGAGGACAGGGACTACGAGCAGTACTTC
CASREDRDYEQYF
>few|TRBJ2-2|-|TRBV7-2
TGTGCCAGCAGCTTACACAGGGTAGACACCGGGGAGCTGTTTTTT
CASSLHRVDTGELFF
>-|TRBJ1-1|-|TRBV7-9
TGTGCCAGCGGTGGCGGCGGACGGCTGCGCACTGAAGCTTTCTTT
CASGGGGRLRTEAFF
>-|TRBJ1-2|-|TRBV6-1
TGTGCCAGCAGTGAAGGGGAGTGGGCCAACCGGGGCTACACCTTC
CASSEGEWANRGYTF
>-|TRBJ1-1|-|TRBV29-1
TGCAGCGTTCCCCTCGGGGGAGTTGAAGCTTTCTTT
CSVPLGGVEAFF
>-|TRBJ2-1|-|TRBV7-9
TGTGCCAGCAGCTCCGCTATAGCTGAGCAGTTCTTC
CASSSAIAEQFF
>once|TRBJ2-3|-|TRBV6-1
TGTGCCAGCGCCGAGGGACGCATCACAGATACGCAGTATTTT
CASAEGRITDTQYF
>once|TRBJ1-5|-|TRBV27
TGTGCCAGCAGTTTAGCCGCAGACAGCTACAATCAGCCCCAGCATTTT
CASSLAADSYNQPQHF
>once|TRBJ2-5|TRBD1|TRBV29-1
TGCAGCGTTGACAGGGGGCAAGAGACCCAGTACTTC
CSVDRGQETQYF
>many|TRBJ2-7|TRBD1|TRBV10-3
TGTGCCACCCTGGGGACAGGCAACTACGAGCAGTACTTC
CATLGTGNYEQYF
>-|TRBJ2-3|TRBD1|TRBV5-6
TGTGCCAGCAGCTTGGTTGGGGACAGGGGGCTTGCAGATACGCAGTATTTT
CASSLVGDRGLADTQYF
>-|TRBJ2-2|-|TRBV29-1
TGCAGCGTTCTAATCCTGGGCAGGTCGAACACCGGGGAGCTGTTTTTT
CSVLILGRSNTGELFF
>-|TRBJ1-2|-|TRBV28
TGTGCCAGCAGTGAGAGGACCCCCTATGGCTACACCTTC
CASSERTPYGYTF
>-|TRBJ2-5|-|TRBV7-9
TGTGCCAGCATGGGGTGGGGGCCCCAAGAGACCCAGTACTTC
CASMGWGPQETQYF
>-|TRBJ1-2|-|TRBV10-3
TGTGCCATCAGTCTGCGACAAACCCAAGGAGATGGCTACACCTTC
CAISLRQTQGDGYTF
>many|TRBJ2-5|TRBD2|TRBV11-2
TGTGCCAGCAGCTTCGGACTAGCGGGACGGGGGCAAGAGACCCAGTACTTC
CASSFGLAGRGQETQYF
>-|TRBJ1-5|-|TRBV27
TGTGCCAGCAGGGCACTAAAAGTGAGCTTCAATCAGCCCCAGCATTTT
CASRALKVSFNQPQHF
>-|TRBJ2-2|TRBD2|TRBV11-2
TGTGCCAGCAGCCCCTACGGACTAGCGGGAGGTAGCGGGGAGCTGTTTTTT
CASSPYGLAGGSGELFF
>-|TRBJ2-1|TRBD1|TRBV10-3
TGTGCCATCAGTGAACCGGGACAGGGGGCATACAATGAGCAGTTCTTC
CAISEPGQGAYNEQFF
>-|TRBJ2-7|TRBD1|TRBV30
TGTGCCTGGGCCCGCAGGGGGCTCAACGAGCAGTACTTC
CAWARRGLNEQYF
>-|TRBJ2-7|TRBD1|TRBV7-3
TGTGCCAGCAGCTTAAGGCAGGGGGTTGGAGAGCAGTACTTC
CASSLRQGVGEQYF
>-|TRBJ2-7|-|TRBV6-4
TGTGCCAGCAGTAAGAGAGGGGTGGGCGGGACACACTCCTACGAGCAGTACTTC
CASSKRGVGGTHSYEQYF
>-|TRBJ1-2|TRBD1|TRBV28
TGTGCCAGCAGACTACAGGGGGCGCGGGGCTACACCTTC
CASRLQGARGYTF
>-|TRBJ2-7|-|TRBV9
TGTGCCAGCAGCGTAGGCGACGGGACCTACGAGCAGTACTTC
CASSVGDGTYEQYF